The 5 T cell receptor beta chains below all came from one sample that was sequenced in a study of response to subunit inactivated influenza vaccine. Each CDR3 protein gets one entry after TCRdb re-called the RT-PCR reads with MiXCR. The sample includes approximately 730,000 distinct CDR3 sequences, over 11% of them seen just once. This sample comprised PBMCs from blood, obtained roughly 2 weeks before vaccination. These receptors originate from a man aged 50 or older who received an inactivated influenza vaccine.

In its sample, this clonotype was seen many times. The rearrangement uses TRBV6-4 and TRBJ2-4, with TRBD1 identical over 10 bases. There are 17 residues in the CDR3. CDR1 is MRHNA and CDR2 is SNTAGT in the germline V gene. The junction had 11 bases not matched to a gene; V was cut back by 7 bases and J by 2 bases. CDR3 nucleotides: TGTGCCAGCATTAACCCCCCGGGACAGGGGCCCAAAAACATTCAGTACTTC. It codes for CASINPPGQGPKNIQYF.

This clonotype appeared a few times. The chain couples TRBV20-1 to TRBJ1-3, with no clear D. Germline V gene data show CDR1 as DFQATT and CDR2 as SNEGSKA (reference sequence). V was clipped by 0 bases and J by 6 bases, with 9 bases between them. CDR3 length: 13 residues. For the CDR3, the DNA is TGCAGTGCTAGAGACCAAAATAAAAACACCATATATTTT. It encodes CSARDQNKNTIYF.

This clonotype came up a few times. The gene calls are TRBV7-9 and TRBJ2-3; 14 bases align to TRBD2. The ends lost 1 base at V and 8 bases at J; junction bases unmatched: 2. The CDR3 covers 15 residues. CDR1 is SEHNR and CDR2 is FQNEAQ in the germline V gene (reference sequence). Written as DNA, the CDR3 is TGTGCCAGCAGCTTAGGACTAGCGGGAGGGCTTACGCAGTATTTT. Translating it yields CASSLGLAGGLTQYF.

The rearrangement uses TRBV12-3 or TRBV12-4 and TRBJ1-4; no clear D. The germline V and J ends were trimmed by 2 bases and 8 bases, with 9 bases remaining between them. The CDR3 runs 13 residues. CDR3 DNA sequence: TGTGCCAGCAGTTTACAGCTAGGGGAAAAACTGTTTTTT. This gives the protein CASSLQLGEKLFF.

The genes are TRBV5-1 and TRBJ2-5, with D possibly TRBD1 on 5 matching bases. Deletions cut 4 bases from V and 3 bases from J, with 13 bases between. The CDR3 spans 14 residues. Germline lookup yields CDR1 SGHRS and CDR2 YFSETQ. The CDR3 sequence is CASSPDRQEETQYF. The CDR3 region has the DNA TGCGCCAGCAGCCCCGACAGACAAGAAGAGACCCAGTACTTC. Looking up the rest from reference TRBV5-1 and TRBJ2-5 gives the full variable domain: KAGVTQTPRYLIKTRGQQVTLSCSPISGHRSVSWYQQTPGQGLQFLFEYFSETQRNKGNFPGRFSGRQFSNSRSEMNVSTLELGDSALYLCASSPDRQEETQYFGPGTRLLVL.